The 8 T cell receptor beta chains below come from one sample, sequenced in a study of human T cells and chemical hapten exposure. The sample's time point: patch test 1, 2 weeks after DPC sensitization. Treatment reported: therapeutic diphenylcyclopropenone sensitization with weekly scalp DPC. TCRdb re-derived calls from the RACE reads in MiXCR, one entry per CDR3 protein. The repertoire has some 79,000 distinct CDR3 sequences, roughly 7.1% of them found once; the top ten carry roughly 1.4%. The sequences come from whole blood, collected in connection with sensitization to the hapten diphenylcyclopropenone (DPC). The receptors originated from a woman in her twenties or thirties with alopecia areata. Some clones in this sample may be carry-over from other donors' samples.

This clonotype was seen many times. The chain links TRBV25-1 to TRBJ2-3; D is ambiguous. The V end lost 3 bases, the J end lost 6 bases, and 4 bases lay between the germline ends. The CDR3 length is 11 residues. In germline, CDR1 is MGHDK, CDR2 SYGVNS. DNA of the CDR3: TGTGCCAGCAGTGATATGGATACGCAGTATTTT. Encoded protein: CASSDMDTQYF.

This chain uses TRBV25-1 with TRBJ1-1; D not resolved. V lost 6 bases to trimming and J lost 3 bases, with 11 bases between them. Germline V gene lookup returns CDR1 MGHDK and CDR2 SYGVNS. The CDR3 is made up of 13 amino acids. The CDR3 coding sequence is TGTGCCAGCAGAGAAGTAGGGTACACTGAAGCTTTCTTT. It encodes CASREVGYTEAFF.

The sample holds many counts of this clonotype. The J gene is TRBJ2-6, the V gene TRBV28, with no clear D. V lost 1 base, J lost 0 bases, and 4 bases lay in between. CDR3 length equals 15 residues. Germline V gene lookup returns CDR1 MDHEN and CDR2 SYDVKM. As DNA, the CDR3 is TGTGCCAGCAGTTTATTAAGCTCTGGGGCCAACGTCCTGACTTTC. Translated: CASSLLSSGANVLTF.

Only a few counts were recorded for this clonotype. This chain uses TRBV30 with TRBJ2-7; D possibly corresponds to TRBD2 (5 bases). V lost 0 bases to trimming and J lost 6 bases, with 12 bases between them. The germline V gene has CDR1 GTSNPN and CDR2 SVGIG (reference sequence). The CDR3 covers 13 residues. The CDR3 region is CAWSVNIEGEQYF. The DNA of the CDR3 is TGTGCCTGGAGTGTAAACATCGAGGGCGAGCAGTACTTC.

The genes are TRBV6-2 or TRBV6-3 and TRBJ2-5; TRBD1 matches at 8 bases. Germline CDR1 reads MNHEY; CDR2 reads SVGEGT. The trim removed 6 bases at V and 5 bases at J, leaving 5 bases unmatched. The CDR3 totals 13 residues. In DNA form, the CDR3 reads TGTGCCAGCAGACTGACAGGGGTCGAGACCCAGTACTTC. Residues: CASRLTGVETQYF.

The chain links TRBV5-4 to TRBJ1-4; D remains ambiguous. The CDR3 sequence is 15 residues long. With 2 bases removed from V and 3 bases from J, the gap between germline ends came to 11 bases. The germline V gene encodes CDR1 SGHNT and CDR2 YYREEE (reference sequence). The CDR3 loop reads CASSFRVGSNEKLFF. CDR3 bases: TGTGCCAGCAGCTTCAGAGTGGGATCTAATGAAAAACTGTTTTTT. The entire variable domain, with the rest obtained from reference TRBV5-4 and TRBJ1-4, is as follows: ETGVTQSPTHLIKTRGQQVTLRCSSQSGHNTVSWYQQALGQGPQFIFQYYREEENGRGNFPPRFSGLQFPNYSSELNVNALELDDSALYLCASSFRVGSNEKLFFGSGTQLSVL.

This clonotype was seen only once. The chain combines TRBV3-1 with TRBJ2-1; D tentatively reads TRBD1 or TRBD2 (5 bases each). V lost 3 bases and J 6 bases, leaving 12 bases between the germline ends. CDR1 is LGHDT and CDR2 is YNNKEL in the germline V gene (reference sequence). This CDR3 comprises 14 residues. The CDR3 sequence: CASSHRGVGNEQFF. The CDR3 bases are TGTGCCAGCAGCCATCGAGGGGTAGGCAATGAGCAGTTCTTC.

Here the CDR3 DNA reads TGTGCCAGCAGACCTGACACGAACACTGAAGCTTTCTTT. This encodes CASRPDTNTEAFF. This chain uses TRBV5-4 with TRBJ1-1, with D hard to call. Germline V gene lookup returns CDR1 SGHNT and CDR2 YYREEE (reference sequence). The CDR3 contains 13 residues. V lost 5 bases and J lost 1, with 9 bases in between.